These T cell receptor beta chains were read from a single sample in a study of blood T cell repertoires in COVID-19. Sequencing was performed with immunoSEQ multiplex PCR; in TCRdb, only in-frame clones are kept and a portion is missing. The sample lists around 230,000 clones, 83% occurring once. The sample taken for sequencing was peripheral blood. The receptors were sampled from a woman in her thirties or forties with active or convalescent COVID-19. The CDR3 runs from the conserved cysteine through the conserved F or W.

V gene | CDR3 protein
TRBV9 | CASSPQGGHNEQFF
TRBV5-6 | CASSLGPPVEAFF
TRBV19 | CASSISRGHGQPQHF
TRBV7-9 | CASSSSRPGQARLEQYF
TRBV5-1 | CASSSGVYSGANVLTF
TRBV6-2/TRBV6-3 | CASSYSGKHEQFF
TRBV5-1 | CASSLHQQGADYGYTF
TRBV7-3 | CASSFTVNTEAFF
TRBV23-1 | CASSLLSNQPQHF
TRBV13 | CASSPIALSTGNSNQPQHF
TRBV6-2/TRBV6-3 | CASTPRGQGNQPQHF
TRBV7-9 | CASSLLGPGGPINGYTF
TRBV9 | CASSVEGTRGSPLHF
TRBV24-1 | CATSDPGQESSYNEQFF
TRBV3-1/TRBV3-2 | CASSQANWAFF
TRBV6-2/TRBV6-3 | CASSPQGEPEWVF
TRBV11-2 | CASSFRQGRYYNSPLHF
TRBV5-6 | CASRTGGRYGYTF
TRBV18 | CASSPTSGGGETQYF
TRBV4-1 | CASSPGQLANYGYTF
TRBV24-1 | CATSGLGQGGTDTQYF
TRBV7-9 | CASSLVSRAETQYF
TRBV29-1 | CSVTLAGIYEQYF
TRBV11-2 | CASSLVGKGPIYEQYF
TRBV6-5 | CASYDRKNTGELFF
TRBV7-9 | CASSLTGSFTEAFF
TRBV6-5 | CASSYSLWESHEKLFF
TRBV28 | CASSFPRLAGGPANTGELFF
TRBV28 | CASSLPAGVAPYGYTF
TRBV2 | CASSSLRDTEAFF
TRBV4-3 | CASSQEGAENTGELFF
TRBV7-9 | CASIHKEAPYHEQYF
TRBV3-1/TRBV3-2 | CASSQVVLVATDTQYF
TRBV11-2 | CASSLGQGYGYTF
TRBV7-6 | CASSPPTGFNTEAFF
TRBV19 | CASRIQGDEQFF
TRBV19 | CASSIGGTGINYGYTF
TRBV19 | CASSLGGGAGVTDTQYF
TRBV14 | CASSQTDRYYGYTF